These 13 T cell receptor beta chains share one sample of origin, sequenced in a study of Graves' ophthalmopathy and Graves' hyperthyroidism. CDR3 regions of TCR beta were amplified from RNA transcripts. HTBI primers were employed in first-round RT-PCR, then a second-round multiplex PCR followed. TCRdb re-called the multiplex PCR reads through MiXCR, storing one row per CDR3 protein. The table shows approximately 1.2 million distinct CDR3 sequences, with roughly 35% occurring only once. The specimen was peripheral blood or thyroid tissue (not recorded which). Receptors originate from an adult man with Graves' hyperthyroidism.

This clonotype was counted only a few times. The V gene is TRBV7-3, the J gene TRBJ2-2, with 8 bases aligning to TRBD2. Looked up from germline, CDR1 is SGHTA and CDR2 is FQGTGA. The CDR3 sequence is 17 residues long. With 4 bases clipped from V and 5 bases from J, the junction kept 12 bases outside the gene matches. CDR3 coding DNA: TGTGCCAGCAGCTCGGGAGCGGGAGCCACCTGGACCGGGGAGCTGTTTTTT. It is translated as CASSSGAGATWTGELFF.

There are many counts of this clonotype. J is TRBJ2-5 and V is TRBV9, with 9 bases lining up with TRBD2. This CDR3 has 14 residues. Per the germline V gene, CDR1 is SGDLS and CDR2 is YYNGEE. Germline trimming cut 4 bases from V and 5 bases from J; bases unmatched to any gene: 6. The CDR3 here is CASSISTSGETQYF. CDR3 DNA: TGTGCCAGCAGCATTTCGACTAGCGGCGAGACCCAGTACTTC.

In this sample, this clonotype turned up a few times. This rearrangement joins TRBV30 to TRBJ1-1; possibly TRBD1 for D (6 bases). The V end lost 3 bases, the J end lost 1 base, and 12 bases lay between the germline ends. This CDR3 comprises 14 residues. Germline assignment: CDR1 GTSNPN and CDR2 SVGIG (reference sequence). CDR3 amino acids: CAWRGQWRNTEAFF. The CDR3 nucleotides are TGTGCCTGGAGAGGACAGTGGAGGAACACTGAAGCTTTCTTT.

Concerning this clonotype itself: A much larger clonotype is one base distant, so this may be a read error. Because it lacks the conserved phenylalanine or tryptophan at the end, this CDR3 is likely a read error. V is TRBV12-3 or TRBV12-4 and J is TRBJ1-5; tentatively, D is TRBD1 (6 bases). CDR3 size: 16 residues. Trimming took 4 bases from V and 5 from J, leaving 18 bases between them. The CDR3 here is CASSSGGDTLHQPQHC. CDR3 coding DNA: TGTGCCAGCAGTTCGGGAGGGGACACCCTCCATCAGCCCCAGCATTGT.

This clonotype was counted ten times or more. CDR3 in amino acids: CSARGYSNQPQHF. Written as DNA, the CDR3 is TGCAGTGCTCGGGGGTATAGCAATCAGCCCCAGCATTTT. The V gene is TRBV20-1, the J gene TRBJ1-5, with D maybe TRBD1 (5 bases). There are 13 residues in the CDR3. V dropped 5 bases and J dropped 0 bases, with 8 bases sitting between them. Germline lookup yields CDR1 DFQATT and CDR2 SNEGSKA (reference sequence).

The V and J genes are TRBV20-1 and TRBJ1-6; no firm D call. Trimming pared 6 bases from V and 0 bases from J, leaving 15 bases between. Looked up from germline, CDR1 is DFQATT and CDR2 is SNEGSKA (reference sequence). This CDR3 region has 16 residues. CDR3 region: CSARFGLSSYNSPLHF. The CDR3 DNA reads as TGCAGTGCCCGGTTTGGGCTGAGCTCCTATAATTCACCCCTCCACTTT.

The table lists this clonotype with a few counts. V usage is TRBV12-3 or TRBV12-4 and J usage is TRBJ1-1; maybe TRBD1 (6 bases). Trimming cost V 5 bases and J 5 bases, with 18 bases left between them. CDR3 length equals 15 residues. CDR3 nucleotides: TGTGCCAGCAGTGCCTCCCAGGGGAGGGTGACTGAAGCTTTCTTT. It codes for CASSASQGRVTEAFF.

V and J are TRBV29-1 and TRBJ2-5; 8 bases map to TRBD2. J lost 6 bases, V lost 4 bases, and 16 bases had no gene match. Germline lookup yields CDR1 SQVTM and CDR2 ANQGSEA. This CDR3 region has 16 residues. CDR3 nucleotides: TGCAGCGTTGTGCGGAACACCGGGAGGGCGACGAAGACCCAGTACTTC. This encodes CSVVRNTGRATKTQYF.

J is TRBJ1-6 and V is TRBV25-1; 10 nucleotides line up with TRBD1. CDR1 and CDR2 (germline): MGHDK, SYGVNS. The CDR3 spans 15 residues. The V segment lost 8 bases and the J segment 8 bases; nucleotides outside the gene matches: 9. For the CDR3, the DNA is TGTGCCAGCCGACAGGGGGCCAGGGGGTATTCACCCCTCCACTTT. This encodes CASRQGARGYSPLHF.

This clonotype was observed once. At one end the junction does not follow the germline gene, possibly because of a read error. This chain connects TRBV11-2 to TRBJ2-7; D gene uncertain. The CDR3 is 13 amino acids. Germline-derived CDR1 and CDR2 are SGHAT and FQNNGV. The CDR3 region is CASNLTESYEQYF. The DNA for the CDR3 is TGTGCCAGCAACTTAACAGAATCCTACGAGCAGTACTTC.

Here the CDR3 reads CASSPHGAEAFF. The CDR3 nucleotides read TGTGCCAGCAGTCCGCACGGGGCTGAAGCTTTCTTT. J is TRBJ1-1 and V is TRBV6-5; D is uncertain. In germline, CDR1 is MNHEY, CDR2 SVGAGI. The CDR3 runs to 12 residues. V shed 5 bases and J shed 6 bases, with 10 bases lying between them.

There are many counts of this clonotype. The gene calls are TRBV7-9 and TRBJ2-5; the D gene is possibly TRBD1 (6 bases). This CDR3 contains 16 residues. Germline V CDR1 and CDR2: SEHNR, FQNEAQ (reference sequence). Trimming took 5 bases from V and 3 from J, leaving 19 bases between them. CDR3 region: CASSRTPAGVKETQYF. The CDR3 DNA sequence: TGTGCCAGCAGCCGTACACCGGCAGGGGTCAAAGAGACCCAGTACTTC.

The rearrangement uses TRBV14 and TRBJ2-2; TRBD1 agrees at 7 bases. The V and J ends lost 5 bases and 6 bases, in that order; junction bases with no gene match: 6. The CDR3 has 14 residues. Germline assignment: CDR1 SGHDN and CDR2 FVKESK. The CDR3 protein is CASSTRQGAGELFF. In DNA, the CDR3 is TGTGCCAGCAGCACCCGACAGGGTGCCGGGGAGCTGTTTTTT.